This TCR beta chain was recorded in a study of blood T cell repertoires in COVID-19. Germline V lookup: CDR1 MNHNS, CDR2 SASEGT. There are 12 residues in the CDR3. Trimming pared 1 base from V and 3 bases from J, leaving 3 bases between. Those enrolled, adults aged roughly 18 to 89 years, came from about two dozen US areas. Sequencing was performed with immunoSEQ multiplex PCR; in TCRdb, only in-frame clones are kept and a portion is missing. The top ten clones hold roughly 13% of a sample with 150,000 to 200,000 clones, approximately 88% of them seen once. The TCR was taken from a woman aged 60-75 years who had recovered from COVID-19. Sequenced: PBMCs or T cells enriched from blood (not recorded which). The chain carries TRBV6-1 and TRBJ1-2; D not resolved. The CDR3 bases are TGTGCCAGCAGTGAAGTCGACTATGGCTACACCTTC. Amino acids: CASSEVDYGYTF.